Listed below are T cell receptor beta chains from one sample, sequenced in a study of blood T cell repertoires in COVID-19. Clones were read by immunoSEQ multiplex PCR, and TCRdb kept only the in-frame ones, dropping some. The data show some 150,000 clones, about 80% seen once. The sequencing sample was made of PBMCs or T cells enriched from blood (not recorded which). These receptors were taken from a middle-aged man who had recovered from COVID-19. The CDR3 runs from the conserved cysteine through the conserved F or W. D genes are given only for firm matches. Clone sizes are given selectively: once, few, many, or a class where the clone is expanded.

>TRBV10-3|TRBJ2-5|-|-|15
CAISEFGTGKETQYF
TGTGCCATCAGTGAGTTTGGTACAGGGAAAGAGACCCAGTACTTC
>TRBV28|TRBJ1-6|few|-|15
CASSRGERPWSPLHF
TGTGCCAGCAGTCGCGGGGAACGGCCCTGGTCACCCCTCCACTTT
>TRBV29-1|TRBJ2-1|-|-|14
CSVEVGATYNEQFF
TGCAGCGTTGAAGTAGGGGCAACCTACAATGAGCAGTTCTTC
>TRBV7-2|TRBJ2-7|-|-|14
CASSLAGGPYEQYF
TGTGCCAGCAGCTTAGCGGGGGGGCCGTACGAGCAGTACTTC
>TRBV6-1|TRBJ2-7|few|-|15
CASSEALGPSYEQYF
TGTGCCAGCAGTGAAGCGCTAGGCCCTTCCTACGAGCAGTACTTC
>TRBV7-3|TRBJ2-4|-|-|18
CASSQVPSGGLAKNIQYF
TGTGCCAGCAGTCAAGTCCCCAGCGGAGGCTTAGCCAAAAACATTCAGTACTTC
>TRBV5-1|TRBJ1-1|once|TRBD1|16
CASSTTGGATNTEAFF
TGCGCCAGCAGCACAACAGGGGGCGCGACGAACACTGAAGCTTTCTTT
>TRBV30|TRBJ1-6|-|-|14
CAWSADRPTSALHF
TGTGCCTGGAGTGCCGACAGGCCCACATCGGCCCTCCACTTT
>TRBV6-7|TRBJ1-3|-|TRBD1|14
CASRTGDSGNTIYF
TGTGCCAGCAGGACAGGGGACTCTGGAAACACCATATATTTT
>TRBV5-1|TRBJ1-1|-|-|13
CASSSTQGGEAFF
TGCGCCAGCAGCTCCACACAGGGTGGTGAAGCTTTCTTT
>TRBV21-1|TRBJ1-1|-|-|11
CASIPQGKAFF
TGTGCCAGCATCCCACAGGGGAAAGCTTTCTTT
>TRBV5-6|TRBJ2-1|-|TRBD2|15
CASSPSGGSYNEQFF
TGTGCCAGCAGCCCTAGCGGGGGTTCCTACAATGAGCAGTTCTTC
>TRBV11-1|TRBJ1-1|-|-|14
CASSLTGRGTEAFF
TGTGCCAGCAGCTTAACGGGTCGGGGCACTGAAGCTTTCTTT
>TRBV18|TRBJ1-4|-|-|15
CASSPQGQGNEKLFF
TGTGCCAGCTCACCACAGGGGCAGGGTAATGAAAAACTGTTTTTT
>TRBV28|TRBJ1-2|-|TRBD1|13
CASRPTGVYGYTF
TGTGCCAGCCGCCCCACAGGGGTCTATGGCTACACCTTC
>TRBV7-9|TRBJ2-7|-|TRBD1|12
CVKGTGPYEQYF
TGTGTCAAGGGGACAGGGCCCTACGAGCAGTACTTC
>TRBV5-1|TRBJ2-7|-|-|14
CASSLEPVSYEQYF
TGCGCCAGCAGCTTGGAACCAGTTTCCTACGAGCAGTACTTC
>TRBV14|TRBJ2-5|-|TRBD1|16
CASSQAGQGVKETQYF
TGTGCCAGCAGCCAAGCGGGACAGGGCGTAAAAGAGACCCAGTACTTC
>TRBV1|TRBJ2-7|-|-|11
CTSSPGREQYF
TGCACCAGCAGCCCAGGGAGGGAGCAGTACTTC
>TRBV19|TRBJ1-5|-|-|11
CASSGSQPQHF
TGTGCCAGTAGTGGGAGCCAGCCCCAGCATTTT
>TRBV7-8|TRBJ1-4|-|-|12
CASSLRGEKLFF
TGTGCCAGCAGTTTAAGGGGTGAAAAACTGTTTTTT
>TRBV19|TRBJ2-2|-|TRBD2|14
CASSQLAGEGELFF
TGTGCCAGTAGTCAACTAGCGGGGGAAGGGGAGCTGTTTTTT
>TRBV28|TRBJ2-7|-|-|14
CASSLKGPTYEQYF
TGTGCCAGCAGTTTAAAGGGGCCAACCTACGAGCAGTACTTC
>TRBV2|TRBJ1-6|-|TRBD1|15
CASSVDRANNSPLHF
TGTGCCAGCAGTGTGGACAGGGCGAATAATTCACCCCTCCACTTT
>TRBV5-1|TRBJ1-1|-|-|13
CASSSSGNTEAFF
TGCGCCAGCAGTTCCTCGGGGAACACTGAAGCTTTCTTT
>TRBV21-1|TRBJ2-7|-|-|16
CASTKGRTGPSYEQYF
TGTGCCAGCACCAAAGGGAGAACAGGGCCATCCTACGAGCAGTACTTC
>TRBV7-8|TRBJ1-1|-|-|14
CASSLDLSSREAFF
TGTGCCAGCAGCTTAGATCTGTCGTCCCGTGAAGCTTTCTTT
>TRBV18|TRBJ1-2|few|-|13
CASSRPTGGGYTF
TGTGCCAGCTCCCGACCGACAGGTGGTGGCTACACCTTC
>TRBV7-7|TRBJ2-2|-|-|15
CASSLVRGNTGELFF
TGTGCTAGCAGCTTAGTTAGGGGGAACACCGGGGAGCTGTTTTTT
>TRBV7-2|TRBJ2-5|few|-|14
CASSLAAREETQYF
TGTGCCAGCAGCTTAGCGGCCCGGGAAGAGACCCAGTACTTC
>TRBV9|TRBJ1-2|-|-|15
CASSVGRGGTYGYTF
TGTGCCAGCAGCGTAGGAAGGGGGGGAACCTATGGCTACACCTTC
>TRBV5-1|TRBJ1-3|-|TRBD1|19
CASSLAALGTGGNGNTIYF
TGCGCCAGCAGCTTGGCCGCCCTAGGGACAGGGGGCAACGGAAACACCATATATTTT
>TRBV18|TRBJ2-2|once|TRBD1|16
CASSLQGAARTGELFF
TGTGCCAGCTCACTGCAGGGGGCGGCGCGCACCGGGGAGCTGTTTTTT
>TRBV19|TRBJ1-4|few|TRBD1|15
CASSIQGATNEKLFF
TGTGCCAGTAGTATCCAGGGGGCAACTAATGAAAAACTGTTTTTT